The 8 T cell receptor beta chains in this list originate from one sample, sequenced in a study of Graves' ophthalmopathy and Graves' hyperthyroidism. CDR3 regions of TCR beta were amplified from RNA transcripts. The first round was an RT-PCR with HTBI primers, and the second round was a multiplex PCR. TCRdb passed the multiplex PCR reads through MiXCR, listing each CDR3 protein once. The sample records about 620,000 distinct CDR3 sequences, about 20% being singletons. Sequencing was done on a sample of peripheral blood. These receptors were obtained from a woman aged 18-29 years with stable Graves' hyperthyroidism. Some clones in this sample may be carry-over from other donors' samples.

This clonotype was seen at least ten times. V and J are TRBV27 and TRBJ1-2, with D possibly being TRBD1 (6 bases). The CDR3 has 15 amino acids. V was pared by 3 bases and J by 4 bases, with 15 bases between. The germline V gene encodes CDR1 MNHEY and CDR2 SMNVEV (reference sequence). In DNA, the CDR3 is TGTGCCAGCAGTTTCGGGGGCCGTCGGGGCTATGGCTACACCTTC. Its translation: CASSFGGRRGYGYTF.

At least ten counts were recorded for this clonotype. V and J are TRBV9 and TRBJ1-6, with no clear D. Trimming cost V 0 bases and J 14 bases, with 9 bases left between them. Germline V gene sequence: CDR1 SGDLS, CDR2 YYNGEE. This CDR3 spans 12 amino acids. CDR3 sequence: CASSVGTQALHF. The CDR3 DNA follows: TGTGCCAGCAGCGTAGGCACCCAGGCCCTCCACTTT.

The chain has TRBV27 and TRBJ2-7, with 8 bases aligning to TRBD2. The CDR3 length is 14 residues. The junction had 3 bases not matched to a gene; V was cut back by 2 bases and J by 3 bases. In germline, CDR1 is MNHEY, CDR2 SMNVEV (reference sequence). The DNA for the CDR3 is TGTGCCAGCAGTTTAACTAGCGGTTACTACGAGCAGTACTTC. Amino acids: CASSLTSGYYEQYF.

V is TRBV6-2 or TRBV6-3 and J is TRBJ1-2, with 7 positions matching TRBD1. The J segment lost 3 bases and the V segment lost 6 bases, leaving 10 bases of the junction unmatched. The CDR3 loop spans 15 amino acids. Germline V lookup: CDR1 MNHEY, CDR2 SVGEGT. The CDR3, as DNA: TGTGCCAGCAGCCCTAGCCCGGGACAGTACTATGGCTACACCTTC. Amino acids: CASSPSPGQYYGYTF.

This clonotype was observed a handful of times. The gene calls are TRBV10-1 and TRBJ2-1; 7 bases match TRBD1. CDR1 WNHNN and CDR2 SYGVQD come from the germline V gene (reference sequence). CDR3 length: 15 amino acids. The junction had 8 bases not matched to a gene; V was cut back by 4 bases and J by 5 bases. CDR3 in DNA: TGCGCCAGCAGTGGACAGGGCTCTAGGGACAATGAGCAGTTCTTC. Translated, it gives CASSGQGSRDNEQFF.

There are many counts of this clonotype. The rearrangement uses TRBV7-3 and TRBJ2-4, with 13 nucleotides matching TRBD2. This CDR3 comprises 20 residues. J was trimmed by 2 bases and V by 1 base; bases with no gene match: 11. CDR1 and CDR2 (germline): SGHTA, FQGTGA. The CDR3 DNA reads as TGTGCCAGCAGCTTAATCCCACTAGCGGGAGGGCCCGAAACCAAAAACATTCAGTACTTC. Translating gives CASSLIPLAGGPETKNIQYF.

At least ten counts were recorded for this clonotype. The V call is TRBV25-1, the J call TRBJ1-6; D unclear. The V and J ends lost 4 bases and 9 bases respectively, with 16 bases between them. Germline CDR1 MGHDK, CDR2 SYGVNS. CDR3 length equals 15 residues. The CDR3 sequence: CASSGSGIRGSPLHF. For the CDR3, the DNA is TGTGCCAGCAGTGGATCGGGCATACGAGGTTCACCCCTCCACTTT.

This clonotype was observed at least ten times. CDR3 protein: CASSSGLATGELFF. The DNA for the CDR3 is TGTGCCAGCAGTTCGGGACTGGCCACCGGGGAGCTGTTTTTT. The chain is built from TRBV28 and TRBJ2-2, with D perhaps TRBD2 (6 bases). The V gene lost 4 bases and the J gene lost 4 bases, with 10 bases spanning the gap. This CDR3 has 14 residues. The germline V gene has CDR1 MDHEN and CDR2 SYDVKM.